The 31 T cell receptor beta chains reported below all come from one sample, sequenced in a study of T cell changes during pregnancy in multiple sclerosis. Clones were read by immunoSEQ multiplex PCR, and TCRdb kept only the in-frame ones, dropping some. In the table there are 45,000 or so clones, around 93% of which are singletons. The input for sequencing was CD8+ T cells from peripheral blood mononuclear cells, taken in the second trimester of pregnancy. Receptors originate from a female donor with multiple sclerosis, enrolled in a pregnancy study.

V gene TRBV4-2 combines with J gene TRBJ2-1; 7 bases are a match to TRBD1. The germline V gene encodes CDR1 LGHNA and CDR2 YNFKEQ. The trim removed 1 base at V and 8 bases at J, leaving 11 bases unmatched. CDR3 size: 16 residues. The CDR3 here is CASSQGPRTGEDEQFF. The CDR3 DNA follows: TGTGCCAGCAGCCAAGGGCCCCGGACAGGAGAGGATGAGCAGTTCTTC.

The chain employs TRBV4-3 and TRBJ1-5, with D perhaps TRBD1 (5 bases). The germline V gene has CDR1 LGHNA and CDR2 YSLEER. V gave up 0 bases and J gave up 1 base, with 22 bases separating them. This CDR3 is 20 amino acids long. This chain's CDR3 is CASSQDLAGLARESNQPQHF. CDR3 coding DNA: TGCGCCAGCAGCCAAGATCTGGCAGGGTTGGCGAGAGAGAGCAATCAGCCCCAGCATTTT.

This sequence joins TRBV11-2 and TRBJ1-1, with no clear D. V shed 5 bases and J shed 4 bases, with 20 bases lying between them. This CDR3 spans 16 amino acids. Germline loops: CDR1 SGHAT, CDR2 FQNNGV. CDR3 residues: CASSHSVTPGSTEAFF. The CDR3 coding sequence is TGTGCCAGCAGCCACTCTGTGACACCGGGGAGCACTGAAGCTTTCTTT. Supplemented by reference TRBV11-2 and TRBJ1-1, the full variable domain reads EAGVAQSPRYKIIEKRQSVAFWCNPISGHATLYWYQQILGQGPKLLIQFQNNGVVDDSQLPKDRFSAERLKGVDSTLKIQPAKLEDSAVYLCASSHSVTPGSTEAFFGQGTRLTVV.

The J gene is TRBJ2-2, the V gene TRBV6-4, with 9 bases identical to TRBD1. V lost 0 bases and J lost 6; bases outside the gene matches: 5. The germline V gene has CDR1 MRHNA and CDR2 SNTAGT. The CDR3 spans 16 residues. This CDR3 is CASSDSDRGIPGELFF. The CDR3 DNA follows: TGTGCCAGCAGTGACTCCGACAGGGGGATTCCCGGGGAGCTGTTTTTT.

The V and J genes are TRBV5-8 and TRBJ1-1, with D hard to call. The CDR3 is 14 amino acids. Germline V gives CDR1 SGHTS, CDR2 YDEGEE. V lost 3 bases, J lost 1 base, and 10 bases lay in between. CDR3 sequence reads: CASSSRARNTEAFF. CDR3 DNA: TGTGCCAGCAGCTCGCGGGCCCGGAACACTGAAGCTTTCTTT.

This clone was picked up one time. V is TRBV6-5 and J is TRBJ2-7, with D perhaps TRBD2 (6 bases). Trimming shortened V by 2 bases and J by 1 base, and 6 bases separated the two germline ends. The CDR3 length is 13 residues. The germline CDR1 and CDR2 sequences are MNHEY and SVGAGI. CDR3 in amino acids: CASSYGGSYEQYF. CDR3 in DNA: TGTGCCAGCAGTTACGGGGGGTCCTACGAGCAGTACTTC.

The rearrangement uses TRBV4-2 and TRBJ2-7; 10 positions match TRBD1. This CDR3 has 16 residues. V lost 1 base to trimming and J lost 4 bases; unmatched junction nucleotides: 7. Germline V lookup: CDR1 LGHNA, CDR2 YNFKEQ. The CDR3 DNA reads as TGTGCCAGCAGCCAAGGTGCCGGGACAGGGGCTTACGAGCAGTACTTC. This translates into CASSQGAGTGAYEQYF.

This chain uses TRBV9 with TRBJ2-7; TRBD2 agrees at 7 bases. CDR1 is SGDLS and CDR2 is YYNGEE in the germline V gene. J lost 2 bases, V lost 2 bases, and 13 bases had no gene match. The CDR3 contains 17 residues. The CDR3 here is CASSVSGTTIGTYEQYF. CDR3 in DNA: TGTGCCAGCAGCGTCTCCGGGACTACCATCGGTACCTACGAGCAGTACTTC.

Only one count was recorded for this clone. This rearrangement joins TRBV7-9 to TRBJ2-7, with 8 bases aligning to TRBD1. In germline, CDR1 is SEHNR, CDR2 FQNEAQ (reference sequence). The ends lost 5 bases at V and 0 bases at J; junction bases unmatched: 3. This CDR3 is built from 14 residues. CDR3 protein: CASSRQGSSYEQYF. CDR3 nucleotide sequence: TGTGCCAGCAGCCGACAGGGGAGCTCCTACGAGCAGTACTTC.

CDR3 nucleotides: TGTGCCAGCAGTTTTGGTGAGCCCGCGAACACCGGGGAGCTGTTTTTT. Residues: CASSFGEPANTGELFF. The chain links TRBV27 to TRBJ2-2, with D hard to call. The CDR3 has 16 residues. Trimming cost V 3 bases and J 0 bases, with 11 bases left between them. Germline CDR1 is MNHEY and CDR2 is SMNVEV (reference sequence).

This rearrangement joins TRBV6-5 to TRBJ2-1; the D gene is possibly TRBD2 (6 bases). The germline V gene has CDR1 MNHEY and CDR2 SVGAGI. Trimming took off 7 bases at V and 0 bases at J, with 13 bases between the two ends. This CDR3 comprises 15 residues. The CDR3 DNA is TGTGCCAGCAAGGCTAGCGTGAGCTCCTACAATGAGCAGTTCTTC. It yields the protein CASKASVSSYNEQFF.

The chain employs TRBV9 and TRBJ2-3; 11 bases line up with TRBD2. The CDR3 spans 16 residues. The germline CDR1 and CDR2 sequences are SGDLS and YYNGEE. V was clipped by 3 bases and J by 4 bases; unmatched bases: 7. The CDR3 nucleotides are TGTGCCAGCAGCGCTGATAGCGGGGGGGCGTCAGATACGCAGTATTTT. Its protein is CASSADSGGASDTQYF.

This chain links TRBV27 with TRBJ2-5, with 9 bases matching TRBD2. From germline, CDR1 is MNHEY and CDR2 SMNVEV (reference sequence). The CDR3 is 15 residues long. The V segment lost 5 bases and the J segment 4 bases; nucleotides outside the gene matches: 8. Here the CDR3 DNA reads TGTGCCAGCAGTCCACCAGCGGGGGGTCCAGAGACCCAGTACTTC. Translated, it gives CASSPPAGGPETQYF.

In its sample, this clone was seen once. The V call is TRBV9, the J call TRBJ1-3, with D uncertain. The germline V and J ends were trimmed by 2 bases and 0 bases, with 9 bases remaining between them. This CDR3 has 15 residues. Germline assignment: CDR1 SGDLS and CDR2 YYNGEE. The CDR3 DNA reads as TGTGCCAGCAGCGTCGACGGAGACTCTGGAAACACCATATATTTT. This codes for CASSVDGDSGNTIYF.

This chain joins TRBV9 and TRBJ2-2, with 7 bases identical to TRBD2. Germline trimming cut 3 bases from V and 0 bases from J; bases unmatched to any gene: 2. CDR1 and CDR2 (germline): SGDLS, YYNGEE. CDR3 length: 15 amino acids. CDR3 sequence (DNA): TGTGCCAGCAGCGCCGGGGGGACGAACACCGGGGAGCTGTTTTTT. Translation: CASSAGGTNTGELFF.

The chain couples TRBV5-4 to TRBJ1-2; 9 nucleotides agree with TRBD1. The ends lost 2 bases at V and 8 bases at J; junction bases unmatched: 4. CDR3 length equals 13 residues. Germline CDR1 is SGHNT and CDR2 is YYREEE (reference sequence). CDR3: CASSLWDRDGYTF. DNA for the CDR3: TGTGCCAGCAGCTTATGGGACAGGGACGGCTACACCTTC.

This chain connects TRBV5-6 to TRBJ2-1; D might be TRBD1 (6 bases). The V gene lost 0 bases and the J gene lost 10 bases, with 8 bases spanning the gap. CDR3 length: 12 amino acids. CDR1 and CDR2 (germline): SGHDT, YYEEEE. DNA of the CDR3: TGTGCCAGCAGCTTGGGAGACAGGGAGCAGTTCTTC. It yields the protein CASSLGDREQFF.

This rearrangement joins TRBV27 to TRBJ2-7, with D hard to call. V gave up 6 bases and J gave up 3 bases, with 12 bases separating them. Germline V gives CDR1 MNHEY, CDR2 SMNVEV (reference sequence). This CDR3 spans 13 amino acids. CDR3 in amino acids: CASRPIRSYEQYF. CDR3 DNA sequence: TGTGCCAGCAGACCTATTAGGAGCTACGAGCAGTACTTC.

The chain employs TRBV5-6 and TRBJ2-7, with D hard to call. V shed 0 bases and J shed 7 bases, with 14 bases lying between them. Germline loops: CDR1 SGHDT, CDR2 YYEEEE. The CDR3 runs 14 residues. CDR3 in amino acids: CASSLEVSVREQYF. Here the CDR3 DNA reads TGTGCCAGCAGCTTGGAGGTTAGTGTGAGGGAGCAGTACTTC.

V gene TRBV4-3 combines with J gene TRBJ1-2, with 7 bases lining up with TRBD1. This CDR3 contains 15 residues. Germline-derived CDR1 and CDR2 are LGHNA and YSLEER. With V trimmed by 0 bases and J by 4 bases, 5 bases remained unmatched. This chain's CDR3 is CASSQEVGQIYGYTF. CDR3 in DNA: TGCGCCAGCAGCCAAGAAGTGGGACAGATCTATGGCTACACCTTC.

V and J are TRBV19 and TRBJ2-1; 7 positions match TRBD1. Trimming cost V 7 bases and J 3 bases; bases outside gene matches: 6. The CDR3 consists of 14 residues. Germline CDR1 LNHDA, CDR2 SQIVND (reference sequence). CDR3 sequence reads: CASTADRDYNEQFF. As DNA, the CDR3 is TGTGCCAGTACTGCTGACAGGGACTACAATGAGCAGTTCTTC.

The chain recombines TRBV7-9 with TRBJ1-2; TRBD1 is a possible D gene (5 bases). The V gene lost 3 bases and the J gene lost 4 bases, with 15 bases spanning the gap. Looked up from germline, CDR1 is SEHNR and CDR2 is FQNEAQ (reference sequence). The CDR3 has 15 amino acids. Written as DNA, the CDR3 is TGTGCCAGCAGCTTGGGGCCAAGGGATCCCTATGGCTACACCTTC. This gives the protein CASSLGPRDPYGYTF. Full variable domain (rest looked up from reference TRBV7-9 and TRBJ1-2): DTGVSQNPRHKITKRGQNVTFRCDPISEHNRLYWYRQTLGQGPEFLTYFQNEAQLEKSRLLSDRFSAERPKGSFSTLEIQRTEQGDSAMYLCASSLGPRDPYGYTFGSGTRLTVV.

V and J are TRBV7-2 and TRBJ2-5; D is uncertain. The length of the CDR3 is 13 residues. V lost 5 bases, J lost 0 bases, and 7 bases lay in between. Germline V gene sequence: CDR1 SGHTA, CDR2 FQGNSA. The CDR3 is CASSLFYQETQYF. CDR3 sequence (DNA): TGTGCCAGCAGCCTGTTTTACCAAGAGACCCAGTACTTC.

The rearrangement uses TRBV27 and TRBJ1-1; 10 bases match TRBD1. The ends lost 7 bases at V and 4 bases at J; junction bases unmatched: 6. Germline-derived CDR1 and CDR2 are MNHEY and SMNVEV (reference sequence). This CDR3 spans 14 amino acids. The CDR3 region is CASTPGTGVTEAFF. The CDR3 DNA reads TGTGCCAGCACCCCGGGGACAGGGGTCACTGAAGCTTTCTTT.

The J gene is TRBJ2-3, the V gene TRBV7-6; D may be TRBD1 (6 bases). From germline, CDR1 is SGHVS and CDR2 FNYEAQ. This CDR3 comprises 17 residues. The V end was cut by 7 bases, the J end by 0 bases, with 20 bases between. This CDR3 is CASTLRQGPPSTDTQYF. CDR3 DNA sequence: TGTGCCAGCACCCTGCGGCAGGGGCCCCCTAGCACAGATACGCAGTATTTT.

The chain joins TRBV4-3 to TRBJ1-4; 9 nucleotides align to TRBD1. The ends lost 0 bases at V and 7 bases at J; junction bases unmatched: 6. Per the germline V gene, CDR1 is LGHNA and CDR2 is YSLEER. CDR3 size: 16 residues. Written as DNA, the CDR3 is TGCGCCAGCAGCCAAGATATGGGACAGGGATTTGAAAAACTGTTTTTT. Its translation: CASSQDMGQGFEKLFF.

CDR3: CASSASPGLAGGTPYNEQFF. For the CDR3, the DNA is TGTGCCAGCAGCGCGAGCCCCGGACTAGCGGGGGGGACGCCCTACAATGAGCAGTTCTTC. The chain uses TRBV9 and TRBJ2-1; 15 bases fit TRBD2. The germline CDR1 and CDR2 sequences are SGDLS and YYNGEE. V was pared by 3 bases and J by 2 bases, with 12 bases of the junction left unmatched. The CDR3 loop spans 20 amino acids.

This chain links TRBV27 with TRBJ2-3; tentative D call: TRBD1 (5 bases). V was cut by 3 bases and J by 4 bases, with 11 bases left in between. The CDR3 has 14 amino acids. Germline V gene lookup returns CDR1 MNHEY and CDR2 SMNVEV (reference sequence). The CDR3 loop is CASSFAGWADTQYF. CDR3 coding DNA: TGTGCCAGCAGTTTTGCAGGGTGGGCAGATACGCAGTATTTT.

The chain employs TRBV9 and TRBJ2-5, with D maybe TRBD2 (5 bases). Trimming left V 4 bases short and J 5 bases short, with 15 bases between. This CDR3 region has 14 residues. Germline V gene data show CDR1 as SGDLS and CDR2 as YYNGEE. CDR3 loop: CASSLGRDEETQYF. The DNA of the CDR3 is TGTGCCAGCAGCCTCGGACGGGATGAGGAGACCCAGTACTTC.

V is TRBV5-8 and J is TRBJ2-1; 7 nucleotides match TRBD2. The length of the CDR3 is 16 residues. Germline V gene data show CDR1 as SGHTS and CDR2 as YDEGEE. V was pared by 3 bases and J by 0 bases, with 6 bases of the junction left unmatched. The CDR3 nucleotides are TGTGCCAGCAGCTGGGGGAGCGGGGTCTCCTACAATGAGCAGTTCTTC. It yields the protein CASSWGSGVSYNEQFF.

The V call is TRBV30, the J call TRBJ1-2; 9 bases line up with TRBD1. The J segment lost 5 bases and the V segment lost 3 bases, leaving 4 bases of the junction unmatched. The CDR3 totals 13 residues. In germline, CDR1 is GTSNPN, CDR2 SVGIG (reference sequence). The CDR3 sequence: CAWRDRGDYGYTF. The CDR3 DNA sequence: TGTGCCTGGAGGGACAGGGGAGATTATGGCTACACCTTC.